These 10 T cell receptor beta chains were all obtained from the same sample, sequenced in a study of response to subunit inactivated influenza vaccine. TCRdb reprocessed the RT-PCR reads via MiXCR and lists one record per CDR3 protein. The table lists hundreds of thousands of distinct CDR3 sequences, 16% of them singletons. The specimen was CD4+ T cells sorted from PBMCs, collected about 23 months after vaccination. The receptors derive from a man aged 50 to 75 who received an inactivated influenza vaccine.

Only one count was recorded for this clonotype. J is TRBJ1-3 and V is TRBV7-2; no clear D. The germline V and J ends were trimmed by 4 bases and 4 bases, with 8 bases remaining between them. The CDR3 consists of 13 residues. CDR1 and CDR2 from the germline V gene are SGHTA and FQGNSA. The CDR3, as DNA: TGTGCCAGCAGCTCCCAGAGGGGAAACACCATATATTTT. Its translation is CASSSQRGNTIYF.

This sequence joins TRBV30 and TRBJ2-3; 8 positions agree with TRBD1. The junction had 9 bases not matched to a gene; V was cut back by 2 bases and J by 2 bases. The CDR3 is 16 residues long. Germline V gives CDR1 GTSNPN, CDR2 SVGIG (reference sequence). The CDR3 nucleotides read TGTGCCTGGAGTACATGGACAGGGCGGAACACAGATACGCAGTATTTT. It encodes CAWSTWTGRNTDTQYF.

The chain uses TRBV20-1 and TRBJ1-4, with D unclear. V lost 7 bases, J lost 5 bases, and 11 bases lay in between. CDR3 length equals 12 residues. CDR1 and CDR2 (germline): DFQATT, SNEGSKA (reference sequence). For the CDR3, the DNA is TGCAGTGTATCTCGGACCAATGAAAAACTGTTTTTT. Its protein is CSVSRTNEKLFF.

The chain has TRBV7-2 and TRBJ2-3, with D maybe TRBD2 (7 bases). There are 14 residues in the CDR3. Germline V gene data show CDR1 as SGHTA and CDR2 as FQGNSA. Trimming cost V 6 bases and J 5 bases, with 15 bases left between them. This CDR3 reads CASRVGGLGDTQYF. The DNA for the CDR3 is TGTGCCAGCAGGGTGGGGGGGCTAGGAGATACGCAGTATTTT.

This clonotype was recorded a few times. The V call is TRBV20-1, the J call TRBJ1-4; 11 bases are a match to TRBD1. Germline CDR1 reads DFQATT; CDR2 reads SNEGSKA (reference sequence). The J segment lost 6 bases and the V segment lost 0 bases, leaving 0 bases of the junction unmatched. CDR3 size: 14 residues. The CDR3 sequence: CSAREGQGDEKLFF. The CDR3, as DNA: TGCAGTGCTAGAGAGGGACAGGGGGATGAAAAACTGTTTTTT.

This clonotype was picked up a small number of times. The chain couples TRBV25-1 to TRBJ1-1; a weak D match, TRBD1 (5 bases). V lost 5 bases to trimming and J lost 7 bases, with 11 bases between them. The germline V gene encodes CDR1 MGHDK and CDR2 SYGVNS. The CDR3 is 12 amino acids. In nucleotides, the CDR3 is TGTGCCAGCAGTTACACGGGGGATGAAGCTTTCTTT. Translation: CASSYTGDEAFF. Together with reference TRBV25-1 and TRBJ1-1, the CDR3 gives the full variable domain: EADIYQTPRYLVIGTGKKITLECSQTMGHDKMYWYQQDPGMELHLIHYSYGVNSTEKGDLSSESTVSRIRTEHFPLTLESARPSHTSQYLCASSYTGDEAFFGQGTRLTVV.

This chain links TRBV29-1 with TRBJ2-5; 12 nucleotides line up with TRBD2. Germline CDR1 and CDR2: SQVTM and ANQGSEA. The trim removed 4 bases at V and 5 bases at J, leaving 20 bases unmatched. The CDR3 is 19 amino acids. For the CDR3, the DNA is TGCAGCGTTGCCCTTACCCGCACTAGCGGGAGGAGGGCCGGGGAGACCCAGTACTTC. As protein: CSVALTRTSGRRAGETQYF.

This clonotype was observed at least ten times. This rearrangement joins TRBV12-3 or TRBV12-4 to TRBJ2-1, with D unresolved. The CDR3 runs to 15 residues. Trimming stripped 0 bases from V and 0 bases from J, with 6 bases between. In DNA form, the CDR3 reads TGTGCCAGCAGTTTAGCGGCTAGCTCCTACAATGAGCAGTTCTTC. It encodes CASSLAASSYNEQFF.

This clonotype was seen only a few times. The chain couples TRBV4-1 to TRBJ2-7; D possibly corresponds to TRBD1 (6 bases). Per the germline V gene, CDR1 is MGHRA and CDR2 is YSYEKL. The V end lost 4 bases, the J end lost 0 bases, and 16 bases lay between the germline ends. The CDR3 runs 16 residues. CDR3 amino acids: CASSPDPGHSSYEQYF. CDR3 bases: TGCGCCAGCAGCCCGGACCCGGGACACAGCTCCTACGAGCAGTACTTC.

In its sample, this clonotype was seen a few times. The chain couples TRBV12-3 or TRBV12-4 to TRBJ1-1; TRBD1 might be the D (6 bases). V lost 6 bases and J 2 bases, leaving 16 bases between the germline ends. This CDR3 contains 15 residues. The chain's CDR3 is CASRLAGGGNTEAFF. Written as DNA, the CDR3 is TGTGCCAGCAGGCTGGCGGGGGGCGGTAACACTGAAGCTTTCTTT.